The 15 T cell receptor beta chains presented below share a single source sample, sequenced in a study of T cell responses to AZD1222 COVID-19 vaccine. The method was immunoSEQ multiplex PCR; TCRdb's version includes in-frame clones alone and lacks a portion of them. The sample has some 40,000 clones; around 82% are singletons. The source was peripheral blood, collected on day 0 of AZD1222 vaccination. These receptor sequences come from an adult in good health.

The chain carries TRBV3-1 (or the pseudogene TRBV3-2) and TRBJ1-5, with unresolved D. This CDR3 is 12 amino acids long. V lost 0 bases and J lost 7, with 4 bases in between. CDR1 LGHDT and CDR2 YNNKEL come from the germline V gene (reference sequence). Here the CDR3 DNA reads TGTGCCAGCAGCCAAGAAGGGCAGCCCCAGCATTTT. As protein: CASSQEGQPQHF.

The CDR3: CASSSRSIGGSDTQYF. The CDR3 nucleotides are TGCGCCAGCAGCTCTCGGTCCATCGGGGGGTCCGATACGCAGTATTTT. The rearrangement uses TRBV5-1 and TRBJ2-3; 7 bases are shared with TRBD2. There are 16 residues in the CDR3. The V gene's germline CDR1 is SGHRS and CDR2 YFSETQ. The V segment lost 3 bases and the J segment 6 bases; nucleotides outside the gene matches: 13.

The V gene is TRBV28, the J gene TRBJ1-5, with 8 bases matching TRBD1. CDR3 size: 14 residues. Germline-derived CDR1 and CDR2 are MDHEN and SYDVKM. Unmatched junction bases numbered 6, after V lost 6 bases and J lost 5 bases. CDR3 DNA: TGTGCCAGCAGATCAGGGGGCGAGTATCAGCCCCAGCATTTT. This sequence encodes CASRSGGEYQPQHF.

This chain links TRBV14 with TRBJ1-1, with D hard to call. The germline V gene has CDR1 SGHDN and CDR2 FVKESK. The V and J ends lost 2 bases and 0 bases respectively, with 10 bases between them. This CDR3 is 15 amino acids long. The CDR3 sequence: CASSQIGGMNTEAFF. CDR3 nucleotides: TGTGCCAGCAGCCAAATCGGAGGTATGAACACTGAAGCTTTCTTT. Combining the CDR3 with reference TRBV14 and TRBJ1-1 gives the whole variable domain EAGVTQFPSHSVIEKGQTVTLRCDPISGHDNLYWYRRVMGKEIKFLLHFVKESKQDESGMPNNRFLAERTGGTYSTLKVQPAELEDSGVYFCASSQIGGMNTEAFFGQGTRLTVV.

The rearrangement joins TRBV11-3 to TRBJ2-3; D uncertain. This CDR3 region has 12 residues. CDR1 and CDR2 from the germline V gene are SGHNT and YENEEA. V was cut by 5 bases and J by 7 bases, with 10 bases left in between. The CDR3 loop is CASSPGRYTQYF. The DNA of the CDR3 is TGTGCCAGCAGCCCCGGACGGTATACGCAGTATTTT.

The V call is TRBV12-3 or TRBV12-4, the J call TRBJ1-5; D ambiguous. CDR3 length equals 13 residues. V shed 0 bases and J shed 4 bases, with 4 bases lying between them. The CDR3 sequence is CASSLAQNQPQHF. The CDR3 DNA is TGTGCCAGCAGTTTAGCCCAGAATCAGCCCCAGCATTTT.

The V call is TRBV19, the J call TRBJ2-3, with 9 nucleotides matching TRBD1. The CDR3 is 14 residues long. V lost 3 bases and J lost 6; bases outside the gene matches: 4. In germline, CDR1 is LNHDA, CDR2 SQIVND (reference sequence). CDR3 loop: CASSIGTGYDTQYF. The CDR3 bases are TGTGCCAGTAGTATTGGGACAGGGTACGATACGCAGTATTTT.

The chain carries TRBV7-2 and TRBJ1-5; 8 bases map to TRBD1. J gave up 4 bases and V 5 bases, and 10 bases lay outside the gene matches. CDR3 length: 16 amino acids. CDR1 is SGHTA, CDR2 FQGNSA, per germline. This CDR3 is CASSPSTGALNQPQHF. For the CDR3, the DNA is TGTGCCAGCAGCCCGTCGACAGGGGCGTTAAATCAGCCCCAGCATTTT.

The CDR3 DNA follows: TGTGCCAGCCGCGGGGGGGCTAAGAATGAGCAGTTCTTC. Protein product: CASRGGAKNEQFF. The chain uses TRBV5-4 and TRBJ2-1, with 9 bases lining up with TRBD2. The CDR3 runs to 13 residues. Germline V gene lookup returns CDR1 SGHNT and CDR2 YYREEE (reference sequence). The V gene end was trimmed by 7 bases and the J gene end by 7 bases; junction bases not matched to a gene: 6. Complete variable domain (other parts from reference TRBV5-4 and TRBJ2-1): ETGVTQSPTHLIKTRGQQVTLRCSSQSGHNTVSWYQQALGQGPQFIFQYYREEENGRGNFPPRFSGLQFPNYSSELNVNALELDDSALYLCASRGGAKNEQFFGPGTRLTVL.

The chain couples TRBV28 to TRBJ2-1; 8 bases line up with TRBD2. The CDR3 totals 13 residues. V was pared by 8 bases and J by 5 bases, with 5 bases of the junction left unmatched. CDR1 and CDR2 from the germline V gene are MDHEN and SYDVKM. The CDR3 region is CASRTGGDNEQFF. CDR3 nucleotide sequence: TGTGCCAGCCGAACCGGGGGGGACAATGAGCAGTTCTTC.

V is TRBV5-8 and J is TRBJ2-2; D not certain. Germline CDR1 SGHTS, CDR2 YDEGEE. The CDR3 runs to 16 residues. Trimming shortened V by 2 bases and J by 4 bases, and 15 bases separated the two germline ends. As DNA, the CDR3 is TGTGCCAGCAGCTTTCTTTATCAAGCCGGCACCGGGGAGCTGTTTTTT. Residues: CASSFLYQAGTGELFF.

The CDR3 nucleotides read TGTGCCAGCAGTCCCTCGACAGGACTCGGCAATCAGCCCCAGCATTTT. It specifies CASSPSTGLGNQPQHF. The chain employs TRBV28 and TRBJ1-5, with D perhaps matching TRBD1 (6 bases). Looked up from germline, CDR1 is MDHEN and CDR2 is SYDVKM. The ends were cut back, 5 bases at V and 2 bases at J, with 16 bases in the middle. The CDR3 is 16 residues long.

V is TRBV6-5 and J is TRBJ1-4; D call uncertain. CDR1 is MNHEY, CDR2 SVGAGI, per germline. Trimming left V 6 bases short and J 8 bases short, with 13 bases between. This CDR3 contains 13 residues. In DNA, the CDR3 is TGTGCCAGCAGAGTGCGAGGGAAAGAAAAACTGTTTTTT. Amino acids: CASRVRGKEKLFF.

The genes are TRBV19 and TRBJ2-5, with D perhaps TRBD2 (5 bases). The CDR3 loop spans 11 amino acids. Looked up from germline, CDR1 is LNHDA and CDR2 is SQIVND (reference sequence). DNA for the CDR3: TGTGCTACGGGAAGGGAAGAGACCCAGTACTTC. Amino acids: CATGREETQYF.

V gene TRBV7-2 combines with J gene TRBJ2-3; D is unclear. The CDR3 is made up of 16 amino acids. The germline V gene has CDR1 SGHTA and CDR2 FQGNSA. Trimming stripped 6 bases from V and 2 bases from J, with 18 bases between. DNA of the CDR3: TGTGCCAGCAGATCCAGAGAGCCCCCATACACAGATACGCAGTATTTT. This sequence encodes CASRSREPPYTDTQYF.